This TCR beta chain was documented in a study of CD4 T cells in relation to SARS-CoV-2 and coronaviruses. Study-level information: ViraFEST: approximately 10-day antigen culture of PBMCs, then TCR beta CDR3 sequencing. Study results and caveats: According to naive versus memory sequencing, detected responses are memory recall, not newly primed.

Sorted naive or memory CD4+ cells met CEF peptides for roughly ten days. As regards this clone: Its antigen is as yet unknown.

CEF-cultured naive and memory CD4+ T cell DNA got survey-level sequencing. Profiled with immunoSEQ multiplex PCR; TCRdb holds only in-frame clones, not every one. The sample has about 36,000 clones; over 65% are singletons. The CDR3 loop spans 13 amino acids. The V gene's germline CDR1 is SGHRS and CDR2 YFSETQ. Trimming removed 3 bases at V and 5 bases at J, with 8 bases between. This receptor was taken from an adult with COVID-19. The chain couples TRBV5-1 to TRBJ2-2; D perhaps matches TRBD2 (6 bases). Sequenced material: memory CD4+ T cells from PBMCs, cultured in vitro. The CDR3 loop reads CASSSAGTGELFF. The CDR3 nucleotides are TGCGCCAGCAGCTCCGCGGGAACCGGGGAGCTGTTTTTT.